The entry below describes one T cell receptor (beta chain). What it recognizes is unknown. The table came from immunoSEQ multiplex PCR; TCRdb's copy has only in-frame clones and leaves some out. This repertoire shows 35,000 to 40,000 clones, roughly 74% found once; its top ten account for approximately 6.1%. The data were obtained in a study of immune evolution from preneoplasia to lung adenocarcinoma. Regarding the study as a whole: T cell clonality was higher in KRAS-mutant than EGFR-mutant or wild-type nodules.

The CDR3 is 17 residues long. Germline CDR1 MDHEN, CDR2 SYDVKM. With 6 bases clipped from V and 4 bases from J, the junction kept 12 bases outside the gene matches. Input material: FFPE invasive lung adenocarcinoma tissue. The chain has TRBV28 and TRBJ2-6; 7 bases map to TRBD1. The TCR originated in a person aged 55 to 75 with lung adenocarcinoma. The CDR3 sequence is CASSSQGGVSGANVLTF. The CDR3 nucleotides are TGTGCCAGCAGCTCGCAAGGGGGCGTTTCAGGGGCCAACGTCCTGACTTTC.